The rows below give T cell receptor beta chains drawn from one sample of a study of T cells after posttransplantation cyclophosphamide. Repertoires were generated with immunoSEQ multiplex PCR, while TCRdb's copy carries only in-frame clones and drops some. Observed in the sample are tens of thousands of clones, none of them singletons. The sequenced sample was PBMCs. The receptors were sampled from a man aged 35 to 55 in good health, CMV-negative, and a related stem cell transplant donor. CDR3s include the opening cysteine and the closing phenylalanine or tryptophan. Each record gives: clone size, J gene, D gene, V gene, CDR3 DNA, CDR3 protein. A D gene is named only where the DNA matches it firmly. Clone size appears in some rows only: once, few, many, or a class for an expanded clone.

NA TRBJ1-5 NA TRBV28 TGTGCCAGCAGACCCCCAGGGGTCAATCAGCCCCAGCATTTT CASRPPGVNQPQHF
many TRBJ1-5 NA TRBV14 TGTGCCAGCAGCCTCGGTGACAGATATCAGCCCCAGCATTTT CASSLGDRYQPQHF
many TRBJ2-3 NA TRBV4-2 TGTGCCAGCAGCCAAGGGGGACATTCTCCCGTCGATACGCAGTATTTT CASSQGGHSPVDTQYF
many TRBJ2-2 TRBD1 TRBV5-4 TGTGCCAGCCAGGGACAGGGGGTTGTCGGGGAGCTGTTTTTT CASQGQGVVGELFF
many TRBJ2-7 TRBD2 TRBV27 TGTGCCAGCAGTTGGCTAGCGGGAGGCCCTGGAGAGCAGTACTTC CASSWLAGGPGEQYF
many TRBJ2-1 NA TRBV5-1 TGCGCCAGCAGCGGAGGAAACGGGAATGAGCAGTTCTTC CASSGGNGNEQFF
many TRBJ2-4 NA TRBV9 TGTGCCAGCAGCGTAGGAGGGAGTGGCATTCAGTACTTC CASSVGGSGIQYF
many TRBJ2-1 TRBD2 TRBV9 TGTGCCAGCAGCATACTAGCGGATATTTACAATGAGCAGTTCTTC CASSILADIYNEQFF
many TRBJ2-5 NA TRBV7-2 TGTGCCAGCAGCCGAAATACTGTGATCCAAGAGACCCAGTACTTC CASSRNTVIQETQYF
many TRBJ2-2 NA TRBV6-6 TGTGCCAGCAGTAGCCTAGCGATCGGGGAGCTGTTTTTT CASSSLAIGELFF
many TRBJ2-3 TRBD1 TRBV28 TGTGCCAGCAGTTTTCCCACGACAGGGGGCTCCACAGATACGCAGTATTTT CASSFPTTGGSTDTQYF
NA TRBJ1-1 NA TRBV4-3 TGCGCCAGCAGGCACCTGTTGAGGAACACTGAAGCTTTCTTT CASRHLLRNTEAFF
many TRBJ2-2 TRBD2 TRBV5-4 TGTGCCAGCAGCTACCCTTTCGGGGCTAGCGGGTACACCGGGGAGCTGTTTTTT CASSYPFGASGYTGELFF
many TRBJ1-1 TRBD1 TRBV28 TGTGCCAGCAGCCGATGGACAGGGGCCGACACTGAAGCTTTCTTT CASSRWTGADTEAFF
NA TRBJ1-6 NA TRBV27 TGTGCCAGCAGTTTGAAAGTCAGGGGCAATTCACCCCTCCACTTT CASSLKVRGNSPLHF
many TRBJ2-2 NA TRBV19 TGTGCCAGTAGTCGGCAGGCGAACACCGGGGAGCTGTTTTTT CASSRQANTGELFF
many TRBJ2-1 TRBD2 TRBV27 TGTGCCAGCAGGGGACTAGCGGGAGGGCCTTGGATCTTC CASRGLAGGPWIF
many TRBJ1-2 TRBD1 TRBV5-1 TGCGCCAGCAGCTTGTGGGGACAGGGTAATTATGATGGCTACACCTTC CASSLWGQGNYDGYTF
many TRBJ2-7 NA TRBV28 TGTGCCAGCAGTTTTGGGGGGACGAGCTCCTACGAGCAGTACTTC CASSFGGTSSYEQYF
many TRBJ2-7 NA TRBV27 TGTGCCAGCAGTCTGGCAGGGTTAAGTAGGCAGTACTTC CASSLAGLSRQYF
many TRBJ2-7 TRBD1 TRBV10-2 TGCGCCAGCAGTGGCCGGGACAGGGGGCAGGACGAGCAGTACTTC CASSGRDRGQDEQYF
many TRBJ2-1 TRBD2 TRBV7-2 TGTGCCAGCAGCTTAGCCGCCTCATTAATAGCGGGAGGATCCTACAATGAGCAGTTCTTC CASSLAASLIAGGSYNEQFF
many TRBJ1-4 TRBD1 TRBV30 TGTGCCTGGGAGACAGGGTTTGCTAATGAAAAACTGTTTTTT CAWETGFANEKLFF
many TRBJ2-7 TRBD2 TRBV7-9 TGTGCCAGTAGCGGGAGTCGGTTCGAGCAGTACTTC CASSGSRFEQYF
many TRBJ2-3 TRBD2 TRBV4-3 TGCGCCAGCAGCCAAGTTCTAGCGGGGGGAGGAGATACGCAGTATTTT CASSQVLAGGGDTQYF
many TRBJ1-4 NA TRBV5-1 TGCGCCAGCAGCTTGGATCCAGGGTGGGAAAAACTGTTTTTT CASSLDPGWEKLFF
many TRBJ1-2 NA TRBV29-1 TGCAGCGCTACAGGGCACTATGGCTACACCTTC CSATGHYGYTF
many TRBJ2-2 NA TRBV6-5 TGTGCCAGCAGTTACCGGGTCGGGATGAACACCGGGGAGCTGTTTTTT CASSYRVGMNTGELFF
many TRBJ2-7 TRBD1 TRBV10-1 TGCGCCAGCAGTGAGGCCGGAGCCAGGGGGTCTCGAGAGCAGTACTTC CASSEAGARGSREQYF
many TRBJ2-5 NA TRBV5-4 TGTGCCAGCAGCTTGTCCGTGACATCGGCGAGTGGGCAGTACTTC CASSLSVTSASGQYF
many TRBJ2-4 NA TRBV27 TGTGCCAGCAGCCATGGGACAGGGGTGTTAGCGGGAGGGCCGGTACACATTCAGTACTTC CASSHGTGVLAGGPVHIQYF
many TRBJ2-7 NA TRBV27 TGTGCCAGCAGTTCCGAGACTAACTATCTCGAGCAGTACTTC CASSSETNYLEQYF
many TRBJ2-3 TRBD1 TRBV28 TGTGCCAGCAGTCCCCCGACAGGGGGCGAGACAGATACGCAGTATTTT CASSPPTGGETDTQYF
many TRBJ2-1 NA TRBV4-3 TGCGCCAGCAGCCAAGATACTAGCAGAAATGAGCAGTTCTTC CASSQDTSRNEQFF
many TRBJ2-3 NA TRBV21-1 TGTGCCAGCAGCAGAGAAGCGGGACGGGCCGCAGATACGCAGTATTTT CASSREAGRAADTQYF
many TRBJ1-5 NA TRBV2 TGTGCCAGCAGTGAGGAGAGTGGTCAGCCCCAGCATTTT CASSEESGQPQHF
many TRBJ2-3 TRBD1 TRBV30 TGTGCCCTTGACAGGGTAGGTGGCACAGATACGCAGTATTTT CALDRVGGTDTQYF
many TRBJ2-3 NA TRBV6-6 TGTGCCAGCAGTTCCTCAGATACGCAGTATTTT CASSSSDTQYF
many TRBJ2-7 NA TRBV11-2 TGTGCCAGCAGCTTAGGTCAAAACTACGAGCAGTACTTC CASSLGQNYEQYF
many TRBJ1-2 NA TRBV14 TGTGCCAGCAGCCAAGGGGGGACAAAATTGACCTATGGCTACACCTTC CASSQGGTKLTYGYTF
many TRBJ2-3 NA TRBV7-8 TGTGCCAGCAGCTTCTTGGGCGGGTTTAGCACAGATACGCAGTATTTT CASSFLGGFSTDTQYF